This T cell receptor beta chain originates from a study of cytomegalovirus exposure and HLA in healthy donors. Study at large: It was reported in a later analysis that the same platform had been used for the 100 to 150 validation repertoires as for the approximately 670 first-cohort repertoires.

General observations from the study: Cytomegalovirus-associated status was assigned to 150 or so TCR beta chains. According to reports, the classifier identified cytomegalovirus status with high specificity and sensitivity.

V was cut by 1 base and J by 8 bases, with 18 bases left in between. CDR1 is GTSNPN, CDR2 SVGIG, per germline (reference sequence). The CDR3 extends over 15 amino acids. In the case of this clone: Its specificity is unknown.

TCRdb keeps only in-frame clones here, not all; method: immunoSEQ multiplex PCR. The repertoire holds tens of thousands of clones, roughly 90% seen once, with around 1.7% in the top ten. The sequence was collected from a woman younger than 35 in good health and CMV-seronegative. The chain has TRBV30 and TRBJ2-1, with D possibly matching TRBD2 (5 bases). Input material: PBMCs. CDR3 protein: CAWSAGLRGWDEQFF. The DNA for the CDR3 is TGTGCCTGGAGTGCCGGCCTTCGGGGTTGGGATGAGCAGTTCTTC.